The T cell receptor beta chain under discussion was sequenced for a study of cytomegalovirus exposure and HLA in healthy donors. This clone was detected only a few times. Antigen unknown. Whole-study findings and limits: Reports showed the classifier diagnosing cytomegalovirus status with high specificity and sensitivity.

PCR primers comprised 60 Vbeta and 13 Jbeta primers. Produced via immunoSEQ multiplex PCR; TCRdb's table is partial and in-frame only. The sample includes about 87,000 clones, 7.6% seen only once; the top ten take about 2.5%. The specimen sequenced was PBMCs. The clonotype originates from a man between 45 and 60 years old in good health and CMV-seronegative.

This chain's CDR3 is CAPQGMENTIYF. CDR3 bases: TGTGCTCCACAGGGGATGGAAAACACCATATATTTT. The chain recombines TRBV30 with TRBJ1-3; 7 bases map to TRBD1. Per germline, CDR1 GTSNPN and CDR2 SVGIG (reference sequence). The CDR3 spans 12 residues.